Listed below are T cell receptor beta chains from one sample, sequenced in a study of persistence of HIV-infected CD4 T cells. Repertoires were generated with immunoSEQ multiplex PCR, while TCRdb's copy carries only in-frame clones and drops some. The sample records roughly 13,000 clones, 60% to 80% being singletons. The antigens these receptors bind are not known. Sample: CD4+ T cells sorted from PBMCs after approximately 20-hour stimulation, taken from a patient who received antiretroviral therapy. These TCRs come from an adult man with HIV who was CMV-seropositive. Each CDR3 is given without its conserved first and last residue. Size tells how often a clone was seen (once, few, many) or the class of an expanded clone, and some rows leave it out.

J gene,clone size,V gene,CDR3 protein
TRBJ2-7,NA,TRBV21-1,ASSKAGLSYEQY
TRBJ1-6,NA,TRBV7-8,ASSLLTGVKSPLH
TRBJ2-1,NA,TRBV10-3,ATGTSGNEQF
TRBJ2-2,medium-sized,TRBV9,ASSPRGGRDTGELF
TRBJ1-6,few,TRBV20-1,SARGQGFNSPLH
TRBJ2-1,NA,TRBV6-2/TRBV6-3,ASSYSRTTNYNEQF
TRBJ2-5,once,TRBV9,ASSVDRQETQY
TRBJ1-2,few,TRBV27,ASSRREGYGGYT
TRBJ1-2,NA,TRBV19,ASSTETKDRGVRLT
TRBJ2-1,NA,TRBV6-5,ASSYSGNRPFEQF
TRBJ2-1,NA,TRBV5-4,ASSKPGLLYNEQF
TRBJ1-5,few,TRBV5-5,ASSNTGSRDQPQH
TRBJ2-5,medium-sized,TRBV6-5,ASSYGGAGRAETQY
TRBJ1-1,NA,TRBV30,AWAPRAEAF
TRBJ1-6,medium-sized,TRBV2,ASSSRTRHNSPLH
TRBJ2-7,NA,TRBV6-5,ASSYGPGNREEQY
TRBJ2-1,NA,TRBV11-3,ASSPRRTGGEQF
TRBJ1-3,NA,TRBV7-8,ASSFEGRSGNTIY
TRBJ1-1,NA,TRBV10-3,AISESAREAF
TRBJ2-3,NA,TRBV3-1/TRBV3-2,ASSRDRVLYDTQY
TRBJ2-3,once,TRBV11-3,ASSLGGRVSTDTQY
TRBJ1-1,NA,TRBV2,ASRTSGGADEAF
TRBJ2-6,NA,TRBV30,AWALRQGSGANVLT
TRBJ1-4,NA,TRBV9,ASSTTNEKLF
TRBJ1-5,NA,TRBV6-5,ASSSGGRQPQH
TRBJ2-7,NA,TRBV18,ASSAGALYEQY
TRBJ2-1,NA,TRBV7-7,ASSPLGSSYNEQF
TRBJ2-2,NA,TRBV12-3/TRBV12-4,ASRGRVTGELF
TRBJ2-1,NA,TRBV14,ASSPLGLAGGSYNEQF
TRBJ1-1,NA,TRBV18,ASSPSDRPSTEAF
TRBJ1-1,NA,TRBV10-3,AISETGGEAF
TRBJ1-5,NA,TRBV19,ASRDLPQH
TRBJ2-1,NA,TRBV7-3,ASGTDSYNEQF
TRBJ2-1,once,TRBV7-2,ASSPPGLAGGNEQF
TRBJ1-2,few,TRBV4-2,ASSQDTRVTFYGYT
TRBJ2-7,NA,TRBV6-1,ASSERGPRWYEQY
TRBJ1-1,few,TRBV28,ASSPPVGMNTEAF
TRBJ1-5,NA,TRBV5-5,ASSRVQGTASNQPQH
TRBJ1-1,NA,TRBV30,AWSGGDRAYTEAF
TRBJ1-4,few,TRBV28,ASSLRGEKLF
TRBJ2-5,NA,TRBV27,ASRRTGARADTETQY
TRBJ1-6,NA,TRBV5-1,ASSLELMAGRSPLH
TRBJ2-1,NA,TRBV6-5,ASSPGPGIGQF
TRBJ2-7,NA,TRBV2,ASSDPRDEQY
TRBJ1-2,hyperexpanded,TRBV5-1,ASSLDPGAGGYT
TRBJ1-1,few,TRBV29-1,SVEDSWGRGAEAF
TRBJ1-1,NA,TRBV27,ASRMETGGVHEAF